Below, one T cell receptor (beta chain) is given with its context. This sample stems from a study of blood T cell repertoires in COVID-19. Study-level information: Acute and convalescent COVID-19 samples came from the United States, Italy and Spain. Sample material is recorded as cDNA or gDNA derived from T cells, B-cell-depleted T cells, or PBMCs.

In the authors' methods: By means of reference gene primer amplification, nucleated cell counts were estimated. Method: immunoSEQ multiplex PCR; TCRdb's copy keeps in-frame clones and lacks some. V, J and clone size derive from that table, while D and trimming were established from the DNA sequence. The sample holds some 370,000 clones, 89% seen once. This CDR3 has 17 amino acids. The genes are TRBV21-1 and TRBJ2-7; TRBD1, the table's D call, lacks a check against the DNA. TRBV21-1 is shown as a pseudogene. What was sequenced was peripheral blood. The receptor comes from a man in his forties with acute or convalescent COVID-19. Here the CDR3 reads CASSKEGSCWQGYEQYF. The CDR3 nucleotides read TGTGCCAGCAGCAAAGAAGGGTCTTGTTGGCAGGGCTACGAGCAGTACTTC.